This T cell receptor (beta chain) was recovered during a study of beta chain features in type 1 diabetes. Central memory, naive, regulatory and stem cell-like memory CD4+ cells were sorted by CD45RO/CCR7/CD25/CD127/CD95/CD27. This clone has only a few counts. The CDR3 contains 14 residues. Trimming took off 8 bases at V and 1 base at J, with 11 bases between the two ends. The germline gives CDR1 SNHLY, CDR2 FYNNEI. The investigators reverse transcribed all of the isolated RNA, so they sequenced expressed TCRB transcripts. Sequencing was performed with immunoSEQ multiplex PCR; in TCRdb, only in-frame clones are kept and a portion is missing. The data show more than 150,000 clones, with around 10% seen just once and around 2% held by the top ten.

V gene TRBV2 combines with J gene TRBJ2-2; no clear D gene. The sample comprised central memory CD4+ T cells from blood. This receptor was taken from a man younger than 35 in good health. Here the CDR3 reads CASLIFVNTGELFF. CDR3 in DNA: TGTGCCAGCCTTATTTTCGTGAACACCGGGGAGCTGTTTTTT.